This TCR beta chain was sequenced in a study of T cell responses to AZD1222 COVID-19 vaccine (dated by TCRdb to the early 2020s). Turning to the overall study: AZD1222 recipients with second doses at about 4 weeks or about 12 weeks were pooled, because spike-specific TCR depth and breadth did not differ between schedules. A total of over 230 trial participants underwent TCR sequencing, of whom 207 received two doses of AZD1222 and about 25 received two doses of the MenACWY control vaccine. Enrollment into the trials was organized by age into subgroups of 18-55, 56-69 and 70-plus years, and those subgroups contained roughly 150, 30 and 60 TCR-sequenced participants, respectively. General study outcomes and caveats: A significant rise in spike-specific TCR breadth and depth was observed after two AZD1222 doses relative to day 0 and relative to MenACWY recipients. The 56-69-year group was small, and its depth increase did not reach significance, likely because of low power. Reportedly, almost half of the unique spike-specific TCRs recognized epitopes lying outside the regions that are mutated in the B.1.351 and B.1.1.7 variants. Because no day 14 peak-response samples were available, the repertoires could be characterized only after the peak T cell response. Only five or six AZD1222 recipients were SARS-CoV-2 seropositive at baseline, limiting conclusions about previously exposed vaccinees. The whole spike protein was spanned by vaccine-associated CD4 TCRs, and dominant responses were seen in regions 160-218 and 743-854. Participants were mostly white British, with more females than males. The authors suggested clonal diversity may have been underestimated.

The label giving this sample's time point can be read as: baseline before first vaccination. Vaccinee samples came from UK trials COV001 and COV002, including a single-blind randomized controlled phase 2/3 trial of AZD1222 (ChAdOx1 nCoV-19) in healthy adults. For TCRbeta chain sequencing, PBMC samples were collected from trial participants at day 0 and at day 28 after the second dose. Per the germline V gene, MNHEY is the CDR1 and SVGAGI is the CDR2. V trim: 4 bases; J trim: 2 bases; unmatched bases: 5. The CDR3 sequence holds 14 residues, the cysteine and phenylalanine included. Only the CDR3 part of the read is kept: 42 bases, read in frame from the first base. About this clone: Its antigen remains undetermined. Per-base quality was not reported, and no clone a single base away is much larger than it.

The CDR3 regions of human TCRbeta chains were subjected to immunosequencing. The source study handled its data this way. TCRs in the repertoires were compared against a reference library of SARS-CoV-2-specific TCRs that had been generated with the MIRA antigen-specificity platform. Breadth meant the fraction of unique TCRs that were SARS-CoV-2-associated, whereas depth meant the fraction of total T cells that were SARS-CoV-2-associated. Using the MIRA data, each spike-specific TCR was mapped to the spike region that the TCR reacts to and placed in a CD4 or CD8 class. Log10-transformed breadth and depth values were compared by one-way ANOVA with Sidak's multiple comparisons tests. The table was pulled from immuneACCESS by TCRdb, which kept in-frame rearrangements only. Such tables lose some clones; where checked, under half of the loss comes from unresolved V genes, and the rest has no known cause. V, J and clone size were drawn from that table, and D and trimming were deduced from the DNA. The sample data list over 100,000 clones, and 70% to 90% of these were observed just once. The ten most abundant clones make up around 8.6% of the sample.

The sequenced sample was peripheral blood, obtained on day 0 of AZD1222 vaccination. The clonotype originates from an adult in good health. The V gene is TRBV6-5 and the J gene is TRBJ2-7, and 7 junction bases match TRBD1. The CDR3 protein is CASSFRTGTYEQYF. The nucleotide sequence is given as TGTGCCAGCAGTTTTCGGACAGGAACCTACGAGCAGTACTTC.